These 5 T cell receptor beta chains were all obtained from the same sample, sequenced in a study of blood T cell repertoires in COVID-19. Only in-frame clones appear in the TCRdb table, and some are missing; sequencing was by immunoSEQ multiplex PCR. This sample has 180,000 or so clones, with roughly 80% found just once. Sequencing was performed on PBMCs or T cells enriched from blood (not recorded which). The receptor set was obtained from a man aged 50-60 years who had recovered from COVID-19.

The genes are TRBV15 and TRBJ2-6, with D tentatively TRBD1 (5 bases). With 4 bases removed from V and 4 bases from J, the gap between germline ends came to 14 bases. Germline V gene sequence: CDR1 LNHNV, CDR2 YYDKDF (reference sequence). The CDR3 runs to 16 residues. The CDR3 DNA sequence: TGTGCCACCAGCAACGATAAAGGGGCCGGGGCCAACGTCCTGACTTTC. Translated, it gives CATSNDKGAGANVLTF.

The CDR3, as DNA: TGTGCCAGCAGTGAGGCAGGAAGTCGGGGGGATACGCAGTATTTT. As protein: CASSEAGSRGDTQYF. This rearrangement joins TRBV6-1 to TRBJ2-3, with D possibly being TRBD2 (6 bases). V lost 3 bases, J lost 6 bases, and 16 bases lay in between. In germline, CDR1 is MNHNS, CDR2 SASEGT. The CDR3 length is 15 residues.

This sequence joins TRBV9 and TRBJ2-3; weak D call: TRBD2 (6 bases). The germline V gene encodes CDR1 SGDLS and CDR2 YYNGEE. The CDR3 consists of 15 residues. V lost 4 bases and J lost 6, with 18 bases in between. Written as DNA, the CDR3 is TGTGCCAGCAGCCCCCGCGGGGCCGGGCAGGATACGCAGTATTTT. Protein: CASSPRGAGQDTQYF.

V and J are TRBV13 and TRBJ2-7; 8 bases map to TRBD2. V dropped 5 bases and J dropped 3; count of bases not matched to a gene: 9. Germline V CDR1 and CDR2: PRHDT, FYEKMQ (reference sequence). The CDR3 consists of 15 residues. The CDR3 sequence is CASSVSGLVSYEQYF. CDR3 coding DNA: TGTGCCAGCAGCGTATCGGGACTAGTAAGCTACGAGCAGTACTTC.

The CDR3 loop is CASSESWAEQYF. The CDR3 DNA reads TGTGCCAGCAGTGAATCTTGGGCCGAGCAGTACTTC. The chain couples TRBV6-1 to TRBJ2-7, with D unclear. This CDR3 comprises 12 residues. V dropped 2 bases and J dropped 6 bases, with 8 bases sitting between them. CDR1 MNHNS and CDR2 SASEGT come from the germline V gene.